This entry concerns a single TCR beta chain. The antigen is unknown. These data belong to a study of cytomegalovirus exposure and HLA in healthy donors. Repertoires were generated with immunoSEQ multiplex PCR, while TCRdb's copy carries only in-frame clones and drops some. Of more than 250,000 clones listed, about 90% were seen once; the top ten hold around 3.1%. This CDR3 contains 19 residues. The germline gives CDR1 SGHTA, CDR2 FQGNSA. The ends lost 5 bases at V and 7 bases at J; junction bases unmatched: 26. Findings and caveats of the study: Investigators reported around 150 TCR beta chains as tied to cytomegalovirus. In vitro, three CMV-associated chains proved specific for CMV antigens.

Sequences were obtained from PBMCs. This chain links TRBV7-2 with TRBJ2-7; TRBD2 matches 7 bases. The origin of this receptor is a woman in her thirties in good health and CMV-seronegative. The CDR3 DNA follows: TGTGCCAGCAGCCTAAACAGTCAACGTCTAGCGGCGACGGGGAGAGAGCAGTACTTC. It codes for CASSLNSQRLAATGREQYF.